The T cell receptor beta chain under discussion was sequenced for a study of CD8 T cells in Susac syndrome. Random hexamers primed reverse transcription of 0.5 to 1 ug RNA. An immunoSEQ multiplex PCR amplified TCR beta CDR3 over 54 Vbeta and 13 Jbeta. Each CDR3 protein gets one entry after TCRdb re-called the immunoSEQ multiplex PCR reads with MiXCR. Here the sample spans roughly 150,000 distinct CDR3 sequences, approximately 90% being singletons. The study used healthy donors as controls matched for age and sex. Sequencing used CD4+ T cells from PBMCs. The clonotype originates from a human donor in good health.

The CDR3 bases are TGCAGTGCTAGACCCAGGGGCTTTGGCGGCGGCTACACCTTC. Translating it yields CSARPRGFGGGYTF. This chain joins TRBV20-1 and TRBJ1-2; TRBD1 is a possible D gene (6 bases). Germline V gene sequence: CDR1 DFQATT, CDR2 SNEGSKA (reference sequence). V was cut by 2 bases and J by 8 bases, with 18 bases left in between. The CDR3 is 14 amino acids.